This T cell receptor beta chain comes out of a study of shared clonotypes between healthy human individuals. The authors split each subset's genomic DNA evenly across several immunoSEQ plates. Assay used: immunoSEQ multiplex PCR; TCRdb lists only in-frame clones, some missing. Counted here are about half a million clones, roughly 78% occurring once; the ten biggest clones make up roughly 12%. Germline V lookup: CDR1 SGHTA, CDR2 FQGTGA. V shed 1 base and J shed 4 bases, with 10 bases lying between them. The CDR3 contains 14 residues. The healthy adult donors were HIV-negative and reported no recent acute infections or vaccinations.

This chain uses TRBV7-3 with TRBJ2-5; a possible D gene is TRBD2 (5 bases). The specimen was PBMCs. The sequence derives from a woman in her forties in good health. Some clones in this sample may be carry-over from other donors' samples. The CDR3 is CASSLSASSETQYF. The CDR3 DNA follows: TGTGCCAGCAGCTTAAGCGCTAGCTCAGAGACCCAGTACTTC.